The clone carrying this TCR beta chain has more than one count but fewer than ten. The record originates from a study of blood T cells in healthy people across ages. Trimming removed 3 bases from V and 7 bases from J; junction bases left unmatched: 7. Germline values: CDR1 MDHEN, CDR2 SYDVKM. The CDR3 has 16 amino acids. Combining a sample-barcoded 5' primer with a J-beta primer mix, a second PCR ran for roughly 7 to 12 cycles. In TCRdb, the 5' RACE reads were re-called with MiXCR into one record per CDR3 protein. The data contain approximately 900,000 distinct CDR3 sequences, 25% to 35% of them singletons. The data were also submitted as part of a second study, on T cells of mothers and their children. As that report states: Donation was provided by three healthy Caucasian mothers along with their six children.

The chain recombines TRBV28 with TRBJ2-1, with 12 bases that match TRBD2. Source material: blood. This TCR derives from a woman between 40 and 50 years old in good health. The DNA of the CDR3 is TGTGCCAGCAGTTTCCTCCTAGCGGGGGGGCCAAATGAGCAGTTCTTC. It specifies CASSFLLAGGPNEQFF.